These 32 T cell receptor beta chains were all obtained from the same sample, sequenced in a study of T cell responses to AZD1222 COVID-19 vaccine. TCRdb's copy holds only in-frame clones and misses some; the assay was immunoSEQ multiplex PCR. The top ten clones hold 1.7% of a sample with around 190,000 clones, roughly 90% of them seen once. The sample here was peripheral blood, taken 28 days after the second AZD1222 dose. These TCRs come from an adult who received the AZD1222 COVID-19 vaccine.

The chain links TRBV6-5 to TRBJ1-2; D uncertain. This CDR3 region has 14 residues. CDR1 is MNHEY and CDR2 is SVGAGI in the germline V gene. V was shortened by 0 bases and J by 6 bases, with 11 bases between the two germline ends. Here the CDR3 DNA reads TGTGCCAGCAGTTACTCGACAAGGTCCGATGGCTACACCTTC. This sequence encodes CASSYSTRSDGYTF.

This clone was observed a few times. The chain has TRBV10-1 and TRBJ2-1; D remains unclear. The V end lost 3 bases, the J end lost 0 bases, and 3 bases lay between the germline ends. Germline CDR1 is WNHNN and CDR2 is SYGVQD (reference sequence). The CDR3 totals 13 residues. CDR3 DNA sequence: TGCGCCAGCAGTGACAGCTCCTACAATGAGCAGTTCTTC. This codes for CASSDSSYNEQFF.

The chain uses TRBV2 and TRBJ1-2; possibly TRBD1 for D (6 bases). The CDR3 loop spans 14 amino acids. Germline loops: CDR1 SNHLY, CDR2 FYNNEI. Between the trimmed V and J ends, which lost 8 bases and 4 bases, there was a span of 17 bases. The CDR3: CASDTQGISYGYTF. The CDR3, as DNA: TGTGCCAGCGATACCCAGGGGATCAGCTATGGCTACACCTTC.

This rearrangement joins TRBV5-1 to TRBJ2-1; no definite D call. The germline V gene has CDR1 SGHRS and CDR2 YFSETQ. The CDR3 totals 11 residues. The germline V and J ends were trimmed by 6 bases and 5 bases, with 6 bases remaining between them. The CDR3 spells CASNLNNEQFF. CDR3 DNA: TGCGCCAGCAACCTCAACAATGAGCAGTTCTTC. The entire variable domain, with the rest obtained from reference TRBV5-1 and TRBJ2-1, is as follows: KAGVTQTPRYLIKTRGQQVTLSCSPISGHRSVSWYQQTPGQGLQFLFEYFSETQRNKGNFPGRFSGRQFSNSRSEMNVSTLELGDSALYLCASNLNNEQFFGPGTRLTVL.

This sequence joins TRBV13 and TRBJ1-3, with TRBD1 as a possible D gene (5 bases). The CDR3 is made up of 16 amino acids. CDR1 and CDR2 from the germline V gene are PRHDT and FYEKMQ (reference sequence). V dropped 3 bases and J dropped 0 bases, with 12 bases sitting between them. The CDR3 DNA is TGTGCCAGCAGCTTGTGGGGCTCCTACTCTGGAAACACCATATATTTT. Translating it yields CASSLWGSYSGNTIYF.

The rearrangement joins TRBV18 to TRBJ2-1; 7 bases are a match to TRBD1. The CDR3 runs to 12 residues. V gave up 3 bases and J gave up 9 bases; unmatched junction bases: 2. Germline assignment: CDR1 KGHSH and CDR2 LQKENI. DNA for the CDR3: TGTGCCAGCTCACCGACAGGGACTGAGCAGTTCTTC. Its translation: CASSPTGTEQFF.

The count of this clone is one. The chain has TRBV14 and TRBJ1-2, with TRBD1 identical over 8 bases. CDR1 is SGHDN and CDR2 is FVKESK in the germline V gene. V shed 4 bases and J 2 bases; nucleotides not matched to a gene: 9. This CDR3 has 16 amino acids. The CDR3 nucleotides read TGTGCCAGCAGCCTCGCGACAGGGGTTAAGAACTATGGCTACACCTTC. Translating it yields CASSLATGVKNYGYTF.

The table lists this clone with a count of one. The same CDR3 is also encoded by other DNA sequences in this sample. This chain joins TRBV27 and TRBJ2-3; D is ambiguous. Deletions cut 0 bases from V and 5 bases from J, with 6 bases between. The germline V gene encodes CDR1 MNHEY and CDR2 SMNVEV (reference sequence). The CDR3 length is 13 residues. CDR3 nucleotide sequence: TGTGCCAGCAGTTTATCGTTGTTAGATACGCAGTATTTT. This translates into CASSLSLLDTQYF.

In DNA form, the CDR3 reads TGTGCCAGCAGTTACTTGGGGGGTAAGGGTTCACCCCTCCACTTT. This codes for CASSYLGGKGSPLHF. The chain employs TRBV6-5 and TRBJ1-6; D might be TRBD1 (5 bases). The CDR3 is 15 amino acids. The V gene lost 1 base and the J gene lost 9 bases, with 13 bases spanning the gap. Germline lookup yields CDR1 MNHEY and CDR2 SVGAGI.

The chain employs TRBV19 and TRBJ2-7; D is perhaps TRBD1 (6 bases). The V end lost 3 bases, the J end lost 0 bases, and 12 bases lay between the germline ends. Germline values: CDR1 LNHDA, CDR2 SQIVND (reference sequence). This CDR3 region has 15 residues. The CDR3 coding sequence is TGTGCCAGTAGTATCCAGGGGTTAGGCTCCTACGAGCAGTACTTC. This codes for CASSIQGLGSYEQYF.

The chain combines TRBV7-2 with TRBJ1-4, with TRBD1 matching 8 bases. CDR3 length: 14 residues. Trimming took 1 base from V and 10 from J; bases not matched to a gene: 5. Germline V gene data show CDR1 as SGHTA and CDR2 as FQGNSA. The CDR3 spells CASSLDGQGRKLFF. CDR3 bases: TGTGCCAGCAGCTTAGATGGACAGGGCCGAAAACTGTTTTTT. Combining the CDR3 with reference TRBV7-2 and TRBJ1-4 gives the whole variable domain GAGVSQSPSNKVTEKGKDVELRCDPISGHTALYWYRQSLGQGLEFLIYFQGNSAPDKSGLPSDRFSAERTGGSVSTLTIQRTQQEDSAVYLCASSLDGQGRKLFFGSGTQLSVL.

In DNA form, the CDR3 reads TGTGCCTGTGCCCTTGGATCCATGAACACTGAAGCTTTCTTT. It is translated as CACALGSMNTEAFF. The J gene is TRBJ1-1, the V gene TRBV30; D unresolved. The length of the CDR3 is 14 residues. Germline CDR1 and CDR2: GTSNPN and SVGIG (reference sequence). Trimming removed 6 bases at V and 0 bases at J, with 14 bases between.

Here the CDR3 reads CATSRARDSNQPQHF. DNA of the CDR3: TGTGCCACCAGCAGAGCTCGGGATAGCAATCAGCCCCAGCATTTT. The V and J genes are TRBV15 and TRBJ1-5, with D uncertain. The CDR3 is 15 residues long. Germline V gene data show CDR1 as LNHNV and CDR2 as YYDKDF (reference sequence). V was shortened by 1 base and J by 0 bases, with 7 bases between the two germline ends.

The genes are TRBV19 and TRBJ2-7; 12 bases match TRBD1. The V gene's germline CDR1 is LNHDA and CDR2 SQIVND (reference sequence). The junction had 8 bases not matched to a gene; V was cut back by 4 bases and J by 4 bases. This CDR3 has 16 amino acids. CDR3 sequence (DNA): TGTGCCAGTAGTAGGATCGGGACAGGGGGCAGTTACGAGCAGTACTTC. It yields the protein CASSRIGTGGSYEQYF.

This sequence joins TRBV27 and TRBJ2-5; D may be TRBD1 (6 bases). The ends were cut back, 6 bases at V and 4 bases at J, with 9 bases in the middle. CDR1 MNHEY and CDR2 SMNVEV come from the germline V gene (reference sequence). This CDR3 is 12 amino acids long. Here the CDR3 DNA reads TGTGCCAGCAGACAGGGAAGAGAGACCCAGTACTTC. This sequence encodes CASRQGRETQYF.

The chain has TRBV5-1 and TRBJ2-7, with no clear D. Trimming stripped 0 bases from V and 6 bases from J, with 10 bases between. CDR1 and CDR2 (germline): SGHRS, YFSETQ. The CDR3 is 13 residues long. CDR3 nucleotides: TGCGCCAGCAGCTTGGTTGTAGGGTTCGAGCAGTACTTC. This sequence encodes CASSLVVGFEQYF.

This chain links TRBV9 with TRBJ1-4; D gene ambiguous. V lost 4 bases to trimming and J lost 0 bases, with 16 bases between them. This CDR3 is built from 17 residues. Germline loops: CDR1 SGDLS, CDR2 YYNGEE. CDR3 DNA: TGTGCCAGCAGCCCAACGGGTGGGAGCGCAACTAATGAAAAACTGTTTTTT. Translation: CASSPTGGSATNEKLFF.

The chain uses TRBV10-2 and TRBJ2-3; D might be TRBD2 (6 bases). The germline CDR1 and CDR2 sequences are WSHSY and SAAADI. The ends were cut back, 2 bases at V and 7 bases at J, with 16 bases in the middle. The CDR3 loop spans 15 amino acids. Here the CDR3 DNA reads TGCGCCAGCAGTGAGCCTGGAAAACTAGCAAATACGCAGTATTTT. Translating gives CASSEPGKLANTQYF.

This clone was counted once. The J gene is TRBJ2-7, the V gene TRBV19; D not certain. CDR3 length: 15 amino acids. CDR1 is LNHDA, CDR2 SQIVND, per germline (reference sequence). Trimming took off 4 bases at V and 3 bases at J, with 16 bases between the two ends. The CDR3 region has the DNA TGTGCCAGTAGTAGGATCTCGGCCTACTTCTACGAGCAGTACTTC. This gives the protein CASSRISAYFYEQYF.

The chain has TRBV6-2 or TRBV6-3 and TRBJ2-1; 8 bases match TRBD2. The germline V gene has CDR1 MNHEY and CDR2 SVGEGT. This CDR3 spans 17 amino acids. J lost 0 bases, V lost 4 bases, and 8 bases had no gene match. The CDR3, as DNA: TGTGCCAGCAGTTTAAGTGGAGCGGGGGCCTCCTACAATGAGCAGTTCTTC. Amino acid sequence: CASSLSGAGASYNEQFF.

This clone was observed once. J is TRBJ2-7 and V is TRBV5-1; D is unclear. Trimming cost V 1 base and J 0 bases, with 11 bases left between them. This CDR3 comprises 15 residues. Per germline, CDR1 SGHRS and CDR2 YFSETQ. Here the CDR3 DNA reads TGCGCCAGCAGCTTGAGTTCCGGGCCCTCCTACGAGCAGTACTTC. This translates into CASSLSSGPSYEQYF.

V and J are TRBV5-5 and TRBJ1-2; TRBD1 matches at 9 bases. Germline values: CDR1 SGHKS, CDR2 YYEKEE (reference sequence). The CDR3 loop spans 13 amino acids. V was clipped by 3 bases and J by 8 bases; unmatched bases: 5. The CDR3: CASSYQQGAGYTF. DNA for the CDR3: TGTGCCAGCAGCTACCAACAGGGGGCCGGCTACACCTTC.

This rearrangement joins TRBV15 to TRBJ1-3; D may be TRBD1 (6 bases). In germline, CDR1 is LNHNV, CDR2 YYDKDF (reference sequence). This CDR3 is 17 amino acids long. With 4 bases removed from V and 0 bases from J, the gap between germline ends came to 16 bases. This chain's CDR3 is CATSIGVTGISGNTIYF. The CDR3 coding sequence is TGTGCCACCAGCATCGGGGTGACAGGTATCTCTGGAAACACCATATATTTT.

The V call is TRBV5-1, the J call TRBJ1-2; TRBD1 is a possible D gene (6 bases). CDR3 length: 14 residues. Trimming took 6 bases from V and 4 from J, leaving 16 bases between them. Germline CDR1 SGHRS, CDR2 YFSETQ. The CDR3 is CASNEQGSGYGYTF. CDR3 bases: TGCGCCAGCAACGAACAGGGATCGGGCTATGGCTACACCTTC.

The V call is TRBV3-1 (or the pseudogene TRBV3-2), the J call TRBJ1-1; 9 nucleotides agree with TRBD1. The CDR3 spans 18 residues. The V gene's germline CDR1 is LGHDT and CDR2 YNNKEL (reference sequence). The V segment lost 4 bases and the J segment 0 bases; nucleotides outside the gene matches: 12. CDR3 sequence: CASSLPPGTGSMNTEAFF. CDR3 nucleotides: TGTGCCAGCAGCCTTCCCCCTGGGACAGGGTCAATGAACACTGAAGCTTTCTTT.

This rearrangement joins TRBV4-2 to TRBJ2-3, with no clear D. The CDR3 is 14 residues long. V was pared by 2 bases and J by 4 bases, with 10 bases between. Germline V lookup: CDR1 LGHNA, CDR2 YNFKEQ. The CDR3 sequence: CASSQQAVADTQYF. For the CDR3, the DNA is TGTGCCAGCAGCCAACAGGCAGTTGCAGATACGCAGTATTTT.

CDR3 residues: CASRTGSAGNTIYF. The CDR3, as DNA: TGCGCCAGCCGGACGGGGAGTGCCGGAAACACCATATATTTT. The chain couples TRBV5-1 to TRBJ1-3; no reliable D call. CDR3 length: 14 residues. Trimming pared 7 bases from V and 4 bases from J, leaving 15 bases between. CDR1 is SGHRS and CDR2 is YFSETQ in the germline V gene.

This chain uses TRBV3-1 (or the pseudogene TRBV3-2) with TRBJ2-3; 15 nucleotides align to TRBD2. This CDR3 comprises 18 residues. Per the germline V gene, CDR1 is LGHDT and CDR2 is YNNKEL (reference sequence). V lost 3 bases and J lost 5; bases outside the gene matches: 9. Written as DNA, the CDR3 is TGTGCCAGCAGCCAGACCCGGACTAGCGGGGGGGCTGGAGATACGCAGTATTTT. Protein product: CASSQTRTSGGAGDTQYF.

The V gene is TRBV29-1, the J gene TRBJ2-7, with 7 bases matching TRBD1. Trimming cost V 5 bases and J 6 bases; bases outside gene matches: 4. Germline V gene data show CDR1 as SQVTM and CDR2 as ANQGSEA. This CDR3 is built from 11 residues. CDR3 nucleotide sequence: TGCAGCGTTCAAGGGGACAGCGAGCAGTACTTC. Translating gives CSVQGDSEQYF.

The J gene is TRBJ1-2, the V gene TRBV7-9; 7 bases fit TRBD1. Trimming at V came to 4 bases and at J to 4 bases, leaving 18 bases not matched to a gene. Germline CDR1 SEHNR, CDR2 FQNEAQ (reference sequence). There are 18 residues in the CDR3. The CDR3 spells CASSSRTYSDRSSYGYTF. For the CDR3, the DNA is TGTGCCAGCAGCTCCCGGACCTACTCGGACAGGTCGAGCTATGGCTACACCTTC.

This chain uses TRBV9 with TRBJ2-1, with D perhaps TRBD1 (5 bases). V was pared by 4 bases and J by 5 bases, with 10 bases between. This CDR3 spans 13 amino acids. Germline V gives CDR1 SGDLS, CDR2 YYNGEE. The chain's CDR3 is CASSSRGNNEQFF. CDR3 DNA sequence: TGTGCCAGCAGCAGTAGGGGTAACAATGAGCAGTTCTTC.

This chain's CDR3 is CASSEASRPYNEQFF. The CDR3 nucleotides are TGTGCCAGCAGTGAAGCAAGTCGCCCCTACAATGAGCAGTTCTTC. The rearrangement joins TRBV6-1 to TRBJ2-1; no clear D. CDR3 length: 15 amino acids. Trimming removed 0 bases at V and 2 bases at J, with 8 bases between. Germline loops: CDR1 MNHNS, CDR2 SASEGT.